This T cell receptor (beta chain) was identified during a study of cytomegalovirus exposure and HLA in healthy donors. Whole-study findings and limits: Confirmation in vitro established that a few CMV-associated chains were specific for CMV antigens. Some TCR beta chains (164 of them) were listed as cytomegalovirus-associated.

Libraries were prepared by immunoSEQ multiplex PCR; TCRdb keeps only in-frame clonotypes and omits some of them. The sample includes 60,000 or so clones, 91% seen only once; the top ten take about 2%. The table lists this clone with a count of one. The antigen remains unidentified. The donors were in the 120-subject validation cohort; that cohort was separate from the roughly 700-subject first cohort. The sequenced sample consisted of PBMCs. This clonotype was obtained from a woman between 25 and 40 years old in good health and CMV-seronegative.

The DNA of the CDR3 is TGTGCCAGCAGTGGTAGGACAGGTCTCTACGAGCAGTACTTC. Its translation is CASSGRTGLYEQYF. The V and J genes are TRBV6-1 and TRBJ2-7; the match to TRBD1 covers 7 bases. Germline-derived CDR1 and CDR2 are MNHNS and SASEGT. The CDR3 covers 14 residues. J lost 3 bases, V lost 4 bases, and 6 bases had no gene match.